The TCR beta chain under discussion was sequenced for a study of CD8 T cells in ankylosing spondylitis. General study results and limits: Seven to nine highly homologous variants formed a TCR beta motif that appeared characteristic of ankylosing spondylitis blood.

This CDR3 region has 15 residues. V lost 3 bases and J lost 7; bases outside the gene matches: 7. Germline CDR1 reads KGHSH; CDR2 reads LQKENI. It was by quantitative 5'-RACE with molecular barcodes that TCR beta libraries were made. One entry per CDR3 protein results from TCRdb running MiXCR on the 5' RACE reads. The repertoire consists of hundreds of thousands of distinct CDR3 sequences, with approximately 12% occurring once and the leading ten covering 0.51%. As concerns this clonotype: Its antigen remains unidentified.

The chain carries TRBV18 and TRBJ2-7, with TRBD2 identical over 12 bases. The TCR was taken from a male donor with ankylosing spondylitis. Sequencing was performed on blood, either unsorted or a sorted T cell fraction (not recorded which). The CDR3 protein is CASSPRTSGRSEQYF. The CDR3 DNA reads TGTGCCAGCTCACCCCGAACTAGCGGGAGGAGTGAGCAGTACTTC.